This T cell receptor beta chain was obtained from a study of CD8 T cells in ankylosing spondylitis (dated by TCRdb to 2015 to 2018). Study-level background: To find TCR variants linked to disease, the study profiled T cell receptor beta repertoires in ankylosing spondylitis patients and healthy donors. The full study cohort comprised 25 ankylosing spondylitis patients and 85 to 120 healthy donors. Peripheral blood samples were taken, and synovial fluid was additionally collected from ankylosing spondylitis patients.

Reads for this sample came from an Illumina HiSeq 2500. Quantitative 5'-RACE with molecular barcodes was used to prepare TCR beta libraries. Turning to the authors' computational methods: A new computational method based on a probabilistic model of VDJ rearrangement was used to identify disease-linked TCR variants. TCRdb took the public reads, trimmed them with fastp at Q25, ran MiXCR for clone calling and kept in-frame beta chains. Entries are consolidated by CDR3 protein sequence, retaining the most common genes and DNA. What appears here as the V and J calls and clone size reflects TCRdb's work, not the paper's. The sample table holds roughly 150,000 distinct CDR3 sequences, of which 25% to 35% were seen once. Approximately 6% of the sample is in the top ten clones. Study-level results and caveats: Some of the motif variants had been reported before in the synovial fluid and blood of reactive arthritis patients, a finding that suggests common disease-initiation mechanisms. Significant enrichment of the disease-linked clones was reported in matched synovial fluid samples from ankylosing spondylitis patients. A TCR beta motif made up of several highly homologous amino acid variants appeared to be characteristic of blood from ankylosing spondylitis patients. In peripheral blood, the disease-linked clones were found at relatively low frequencies and had a CD8+ phenotype.

The germline V gene encodes CDR1 LGHDT and CDR2 YNNKEL (reference sequence). V has 1 base trimmed and J has 1 base trimmed; junction bases matching no gene number 2. The CDR3 starts with the cysteine, ends with the phenylalanine, and has 16 residues. The only DNA kept is the CDR3, 48 bases in frame from the first base. The sample holds many counts of this clonotype. This clone's antigen is unknown. No much larger clone is present one base from it, and per-base qualities are unavailable. Synovial fluid samples were paired with blood samples taken from the same ankylosing spondylitis patients. The sequence came from a male donor with ankylosing spondylitis. Material: synovial fluid, either unsorted or a sorted T cell fraction (not recorded which). The rearranged chain carries TRBV3-1 and TRBJ2-7, and TRBD2 aligns with 12 junction nucleotides. In nucleotides, the sequence is TGTGCCAGCAGCCAAGGACTAGCGGGAGCATCCTACGAGCAGTACTTC. Its protein reads: CASSQGLAGASYEQYF.